The present entry profiles one T cell receptor (beta chain) with its context. There is no known antigen for this receptor. No quality values exist for individual bases; no much larger clone is one base distant. V loses 7 bases of germline sequence and J loses 5 bases, and the interval between the two ends is 18 bases. CDR1 and CDR2 (MDHEN, SYDVKM) derive from the germline V gene. Its CDR3 holds 15 amino acids, cysteine through phenylalanine. The entry retains the CDR3 DNA only, 45 bases that are in frame from base 1. The immunoSEQ Assay, which uses bias-controlled multiplex PCR amplification of genomic DNA, was used to profile TCRbeta CDR3 regions. The source study handled its data this way. To quantify the absolute abundance of each unique TCRbeta CDR3 region, the sequences were collapsed and filtered. Differential abundance was tested with a binomial (Fisher-equivalent) model and with a beta-binomial model adding time-dependent variance fitted from healthy donors. Any clone with fewer than 5 combined templates was excluded, and a clone was called differentially abundant if its Benjamini-Hochberg FDR was below 0.01. Using the form v = (b*log(k)+a)^2, the beta-binomial variance was modeled as a function of the total template count across the two samples. What TCRdb holds here is the immuneACCESS table cut down to in-frame rearrangements. Part of the clones is not present; checked against another copy, under half of the missing clones reflect an unresolved V gene, and the others are unexplained. V and J calls and clone size come straight from that table; D and trimming were deduced from the DNA. A total of 85,000 to 100,000 clones appear in this sample, about 91% of them only once. Approximately 4% of the sample goes to the ten largest clones.

The data originate from a study of identifying expanded T cells in peripheral blood (dated by TCRdb to the late 2010s). About the study as a whole: Technical replicates were generated by sequencing separate aliquots of the same genomic DNA pool, with four replicates compared pairwise. General conclusions and limits of the study: It was expected by the authors that biological variance in healthy repertoires might increase further over much longer intervals, such as months to years. Across all healthy-donor time intervals, the beta-binomial model significantly cut both the number of clones called differentially abundant and the false-positive rate. Across all healthy donors, variance in clone template counts between approximately two-week samples was found to increase significantly with total template count. The binomial model flagged around 1.3 differentially abundant clones between technical replicates, compared with 15 to 17 over around two weeks and 18 to 20 over roughly 4 weeks.

During the collection period, no infections or other immune events were recorded for the healthy donors. Healthy-donor blood repertoires served as a training cohort to calibrate time-dependent variance in a beta-binomial model of T-cell clone differential abundance. The training cohort comprised approximately 10 healthy donors, 3 female and 7 male. An age range of roughly 29 to 70 years, with an average of 43 years, was recorded for the donors. Obtained from a commercial supplier, whole blood was collected from each healthy donor at three time points set two to three weeks apart. Genomic DNA was extracted from unsorted whole blood for immunosequencing.

The sample was blood. The chain joins TRBV28 to TRBJ2-1; possibly the D gene is TRBD2, per 6 matching bases. This clonotype was obtained from a person aged 18 to 75 in good health. DNA sequence: TGTGCCAGCACCTCGGGCCCGCGGGGCGACAATGAGCAGTTCTTC. Translated, it reads CASTSGPRGDNEQFF.